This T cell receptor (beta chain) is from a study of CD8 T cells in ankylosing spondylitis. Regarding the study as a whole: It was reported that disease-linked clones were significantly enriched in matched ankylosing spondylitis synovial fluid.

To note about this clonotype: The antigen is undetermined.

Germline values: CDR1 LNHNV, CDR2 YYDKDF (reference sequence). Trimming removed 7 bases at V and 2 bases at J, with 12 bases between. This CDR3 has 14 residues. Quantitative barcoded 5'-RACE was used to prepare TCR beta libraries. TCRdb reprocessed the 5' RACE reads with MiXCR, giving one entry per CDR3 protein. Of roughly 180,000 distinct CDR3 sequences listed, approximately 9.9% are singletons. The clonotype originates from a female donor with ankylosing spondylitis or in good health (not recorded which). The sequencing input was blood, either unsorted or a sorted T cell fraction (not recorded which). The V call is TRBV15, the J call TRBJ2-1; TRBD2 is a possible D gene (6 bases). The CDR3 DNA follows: TGTGCCACCAAGGTGCGGGAAACCTACAATGAGCAGTTCTTC. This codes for CATKVRETYNEQFF.